The present T cell receptor (beta chain) was sequenced within a study of shared clonotypes between healthy human individuals (dated by TCRdb to the early 2020s). Concerning the study at large: The cohort included three men and two women between 18 and 49 years of age. For each donor, CD4 naive and CD4 memory were each run on three plates, CD8 naive on two plates, and CD8 memory on one plate. Blood TCR repertoires of a handful of healthy adults were deeply sequenced to estimate repertoire size and the extent of clonotype sharing between individuals. Libraries were prepared and TCR repertoires were sequenced by different laboratories using diverse techniques, in order to increase sequencing depth and limit assay-specific biases. Between about 0.9 and 8.9 billion PBMCs per donor were obtained by leukapheresis. Summary of the overall study and its limitations: Pairwise subsampling led to the expectation that sequencing depth would affect the degree of clonotype sharing among donors. When a handful of donors were compared, the shared fraction of clonotypes was about 5.5% for naive CD4, approximately 3.5% for naive CD8, 2% to 2.5% for memory CD4, and 0.4% for memory CD8. Because the study included only a small number of donors, the genetic and exposure-history diversity represented was limited. Even with the large sequencing depth, rarefaction of the sorted-subset datasets indicated that sequencing was incomplete. Clonotypes shared by all four sorted-subset donors showed higher generation probabilities than non-shared clonotypes. Only blood was sampled, and tissue TCR repertoires likely differ from those in blood. Naive subsets generally had larger estimated clonotype richness than memory subsets.

Using the deep immunoSEQ assay, multiplex PCR amplified TCR CDR3 regions from genomic DNA. Genomic DNA extracted from each cell subset was distributed evenly over all wells of several immunoSEQ 96-well plates, and each plate served as one replicate. Each replicate PCR for sorted subsets received approximately 220 ng genomic DNA, equal to roughly 29,000 T cell genomes. Purified libraries were quantified with a Qubit 3.0 fluorometer, sized on a Bioanalyzer 2100, and re-quantified with the KAPA Library Quantification kit. Each immunoSEQ 96-well plate was sequenced on its own single-read 150-cycle Illumina NextSeq 550 flow cell. The study's own analysis went as follows. Because the immunoSEQ output held only junctional sequences and lacked quality scores, the filtering could not match the filtering applied to full-length reads. To assign V/J genes and CDR3, sequences were annotated using PyIR, a Python wrapper for IgBLAST v1.9, with IMGT germline references. Reads were removed for weak V/J assignments (E-value above 1e-6), missing CDR3, stop codons, out-of-frame junctions, or ambiguous translated residues. V3J clonotypes were defined as sequences sharing an identical inferred V gene, J gene, and CDR3 amino acid sequence. Percentage overlap between repertoires was computed as shared unique clonotypes divided by the size of the smaller repertoire. RTK rarefaction, the Chao1 estimator, and Recon v2.1 estimates of unobserved clonotypes were used to assess repertoire richness. OLGA was used to compute generation probabilities for all TCRbeta clonotypes that the gDNA method yielded from a handful of donors. Imported from immuneACCESS, the table was reduced by TCRdb to in-frame sequences with V and J called. These copies leave out some clones; in studies compared against another copy, an unresolved V gene accounts for under half, and the cause of the remainder is not known. V, J and clone size derive from that table, while D and trimming were established from the DNA sequence. Recorded for this sample are roughly 1,500,000 clones; 98% of them occurred a single time. The ten top clones hold around 0.38% of the sample.

Healthy HIV-negative adults with no recently reported acute infections or vaccinations were included as donors. Every donor was a Caucasian adult living in Nashville, Tennessee, USA. CD4+ T cells were enriched through magnetic negative selection, after which naive cells were positively selected on CD45RA and the remaining negative fraction served as the memory subset. Blood was obtained by leukapheresis, after which PBMCs were separated by Ficoll-Histopaque density gradient centrifugation and cryopreserved in liquid nitrogen vapor phase. Purity and quantity of every magnetically sorted T cell population were checked by analytical flow cytometry. Genomic DNA was isolated from every sorted fraction and measured by UV absorbance on a Nanodrop 2000c. V gives up 7 bases and J gives up 2 bases, and the segment between their germline ends measures 12 bases. According to the germline V gene, CDR1 reads MNHEY and CDR2 reads SVGAGI. CDR3 length: 14 amino acids, cysteine to phenylalanine. The read is trimmed to its CDR3 DNA, 42 bases read in frame from base 1.

As to this clone: The antigen this receptor binds is unknown. Base quality data are lacking; no much larger clone is found one base away.

The chain is encoded by TRBV6-5 joined to TRBJ2-1; a tentative D call is TRBD1 (6 bases match). This clonotype originated in a man aged 30 to 45 in good health. Sample: naive CD4+ T cells sorted from blood. Explained via the paper, the cell subset or site label denotes: CD45RA+ positively selected. The CDR3 here reads CASTSGGAYNEQFF. The nucleotide sequence is given as TGTGCCAGCACTTCTGGGGGCGCCTACAATGAGCAGTTCTTC.